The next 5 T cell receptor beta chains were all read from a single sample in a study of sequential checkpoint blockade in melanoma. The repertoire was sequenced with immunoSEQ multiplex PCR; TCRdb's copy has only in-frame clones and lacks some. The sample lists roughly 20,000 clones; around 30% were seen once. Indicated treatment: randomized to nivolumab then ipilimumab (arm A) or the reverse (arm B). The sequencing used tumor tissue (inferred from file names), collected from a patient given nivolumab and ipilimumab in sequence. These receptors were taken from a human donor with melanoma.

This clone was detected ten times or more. Written as DNA, the CDR3 is TGTGCCAGCAGCGCCGCCGACCTAGCAGAGACCCAGTACTTC. This codes for CASSAADLAETQYF. The chain is built from TRBV11-3 and TRBJ2-5; the D gene is possibly TRBD2 (5 bases). Germline V lookup: CDR1 SGHNT, CDR2 YENEEA. CDR3 length: 14 amino acids. Trimming removed 5 bases at V and 4 bases at J, with 14 bases between.

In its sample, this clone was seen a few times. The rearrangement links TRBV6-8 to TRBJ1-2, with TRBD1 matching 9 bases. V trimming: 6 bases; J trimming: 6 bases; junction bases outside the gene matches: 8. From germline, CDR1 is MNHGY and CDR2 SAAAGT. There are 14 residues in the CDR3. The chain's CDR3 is CASRIPGQGDGYTF. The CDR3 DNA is TGTGCCAGCAGGATCCCGGGACAGGGTGATGGCTACACCTTC.

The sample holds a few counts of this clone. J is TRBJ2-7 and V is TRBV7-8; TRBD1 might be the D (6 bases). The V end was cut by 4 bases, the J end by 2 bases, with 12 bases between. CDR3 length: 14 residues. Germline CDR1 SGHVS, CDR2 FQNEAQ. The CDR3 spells CASSSVEGAYEQYF. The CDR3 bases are TGTGCCAGCAGCTCGGTCGAGGGGGCCTACGAGCAGTACTTC.

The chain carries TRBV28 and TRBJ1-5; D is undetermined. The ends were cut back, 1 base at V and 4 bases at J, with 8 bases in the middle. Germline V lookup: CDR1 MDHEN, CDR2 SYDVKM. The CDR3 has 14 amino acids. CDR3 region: CASSLSEQNQPQHF. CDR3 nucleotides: TGTGCCAGCAGTTTATCAGAACAAAATCAGCCCCAGCATTTT.

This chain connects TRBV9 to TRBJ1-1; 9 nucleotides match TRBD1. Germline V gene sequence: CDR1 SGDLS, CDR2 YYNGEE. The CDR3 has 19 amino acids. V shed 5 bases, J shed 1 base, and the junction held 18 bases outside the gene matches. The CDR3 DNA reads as TGTGCCAGCAGTAGAGCCCCGGGACAGGGTTTTCGGGGGAACACTGAAGCTTTCTTT. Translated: CASSRAPGQGFRGNTEAFF.